These 23 T cell receptor beta chains originate from one sample sequenced in a study of shared clonotypes between healthy human individuals. TCRdb's table, derived via immunoSEQ multiplex PCR, lists solely in-frame clones and lacks some. The sample contains 2 million to 2.5 million clones, approximately 93% of which appear only once. Specimen: naive CD4+ T cells from PBMCs. Documented subset: CD45RA+ positively selected. Source of these receptors: a man aged 18-30 years in good health. Some clones in this sample may be carry-over from other donors' samples.

This clone appeared a single time. This chain links TRBV11-3 with TRBJ2-1, with TRBD2 identical over 8 bases. CDR1 SGHNT and CDR2 YENEEA come from the germline V gene. CDR3 size: 16 residues. V lost 0 bases and J lost 4; bases outside the gene matches: 5. The CDR3 bases are TGTGCCAGCAGCTTAGATAGCGGGACTACGTACAATGAGCAGTTCTTC. Its protein product is CASSLDSGTTYNEQFF. The whole variable domain, remainder taken from reference TRBV11-3 and TRBJ2-1, is EAGVVQSPRYKIIEKKQPVAFWCNPISGHNTLYWYLQNLGQGPELLIRYENEEAVDDSQLPKDRFSAERLKGVDSTLKIQPAELGDSAVYLCASSLDSGTTYNEQFFGPGTRLTVL.

The table lists this clone with a few counts. Relative to the germline gene, one junction end is altered; a read error may explain this. This chain connects TRBV29-1 to TRBJ1-1, with D maybe TRBD1 (5 bases). The germline CDR1 and CDR2 sequences are SQVTM and ANQGSEA. The CDR3 covers 12 residues. In DNA form, the CDR3 reads TGCAGCGTTGTTGGTTCACCCCCGAAGGGGCTCTTT. Its translation: CSVVGSPPKGLF.

With respect to this clone: At the DNA level, this CDR3 is encoded by other sequences in the same sample as well. The CDR3 here is CASSEDRGPYGYTF. CDR3 in DNA: TGTGCCAGCAGTGAAGACAGGGGCCCCTATGGCTACACCTTC. The chain links TRBV2 to TRBJ1-2; 7 nucleotides match TRBD1. Germline V lookup: CDR1 SNHLY, CDR2 FYNNEI. V dropped 1 base and J dropped 4; count of bases not matched to a gene: 3. The CDR3 loop spans 14 amino acids.

This chain joins TRBV7-9 and TRBJ1-1; D may be TRBD1 (6 bases). CDR3 size: 14 residues. Looked up from germline, CDR1 is SEHNR and CDR2 is FQNEAQ (reference sequence). Trimming took 5 bases from V and 5 from J, leaving 15 bases between them. This chain's CDR3 is CASSQDRSGTEAFF. The CDR3 region has the DNA TGTGCCAGCAGCCAAGACAGGAGTGGGACTGAAGCTTTCTTT.

The chain carries TRBV27 and TRBJ2-2, with D possibly being TRBD1 (5 bases). Trimming took off 3 bases at V and 2 bases at J, with 13 bases between the two ends. The CDR3 runs to 16 residues. Germline V lookup: CDR1 MNHEY, CDR2 SMNVEV (reference sequence). CDR3 sequence (DNA): TGTGCCAGCAGTTTTTATGGAAGGGGAAACACCGGGGAGCTGTTTTTT. Its translation is CASSFYGRGNTGELFF.

The CDR3 sequence is CASSFISGRTNEQYF. The CDR3 coding sequence is TGCGCCAGCAGCTTCATTAGCGGGAGGACGAACGAGCAGTACTTC. This rearrangement joins TRBV5-1 to TRBJ2-7; 10 bases are a match to TRBD2. CDR1 is SGHRS, CDR2 YFSETQ, per germline. The CDR3 has 15 amino acids. V was pared by 2 bases and J by 5 bases, with 7 bases of the junction left unmatched.

The chain has TRBV6-5 and TRBJ1-1; D not certain. This CDR3 region has 14 residues. The ends were cut back, 3 bases at V and 2 bases at J, with 10 bases in the middle. The V gene's germline CDR1 is MNHEY and CDR2 SVGAGI. The CDR3 bases are TGTGCCAGCAGTTATCCAGGAGGAAACACTGAAGCTTTCTTT. It translates to CASSYPGGNTEAFF.

This clone has just a few counts. The V gene is TRBV28, the J gene TRBJ1-5; tentatively, D is TRBD1 (6 bases). V lost 7 bases, J lost 7 bases, and 11 bases lay in between. The length of the CDR3 is 12 residues. CDR1 MDHEN and CDR2 SYDVKM come from the germline V gene. Written as DNA, the CDR3 is TGTGCCAGCATCGCAGGGGCCCAGCCCCAGCATTTT. Translated, it gives CASIAGAQPQHF. The full variable domain, in which reference TRBV28 and TRBJ1-5 provide the parts outside the CDR3, is DVKVTQSSRYLVKRTGEKVFLECVQDMDHENMFWYRQDPGLGLRLIYFSYDVKMKEKGDIPEGYSVSREKKERFSLILESASTNQTSMYLCASIAGAQPQHFGDGTRLSIL.

The chain links TRBV19 to TRBJ1-1; D possibly corresponds to TRBD1 (6 bases). Trimming cost V 1 base and J 0 bases, with 15 bases left between them. This CDR3 is built from 17 residues. Per the germline V gene, CDR1 is LNHDA and CDR2 is SQIVND (reference sequence). The CDR3 sequence is CASSIVTWGGLNTEAFF. CDR3 coding DNA: TGTGCCAGTAGTATAGTAACTTGGGGGGGCTTGAACACTGAAGCTTTCTTT.

V usage is TRBV4-3 and J usage is TRBJ2-1, with TRBD1 identical over 7 bases. Losses at the gene ends were 0 bases for V and 6 bases for J; bases not matched to a gene: 8. Germline assignment: CDR1 LGHNA and CDR2 YSLEER. The CDR3 has 16 residues. CDR3 coding DNA: TGCGCCAGCAGCCAAGATGACAGGGATGAGGTCAATGAGCAGTTCTTC. It specifies CASSQDDRDEVNEQFF.

The V gene is TRBV28, the J gene TRBJ2-5; 8 bases agree with TRBD2. Germline CDR1 and CDR2: MDHEN and SYDVKM. CDR3 length: 12 amino acids. J lost 2 bases, V lost 9 bases, and 2 bases had no gene match. CDR3 region: CASLAGQETQYF. In DNA, the CDR3 is TGTGCCAGTTTAGCGGGGCAAGAGACCCAGTACTTC. The full variable domain, its missing parts supplied by reference TRBV28 and TRBJ2-5, is DVKVTQSSRYLVKRTGEKVFLECVQDMDHENMFWYRQDPGLGLRLIYFSYDVKMKEKGDIPEGYSVSREKKERFSLILESASTNQTSMYLCASLAGQETQYFGPGTRLLVL.

The V call is TRBV10-3, the J call TRBJ2-3; D is unclear. The CDR3 consists of 14 residues. Trimming pared 2 bases from V and 8 bases from J, leaving 14 bases between. Germline CDR1 ENHRY, CDR2 SYGVKD. CDR3 nucleotide sequence: TGTGCCATCAGTGAGCTGCGGACGTTACCTACGCAGTATTTT. Protein: CAISELRTLPTQYF.

Written as DNA, the CDR3 is TGTGCCAGCAGTTTTAGTGGGAGGGCCACAGATACGCAGTATTTT. It specifies CASSFSGRATDTQYF. The genes are TRBV27 and TRBJ2-3; 7 nucleotides agree with TRBD2. V lost 3 bases and J lost 2; bases outside the gene matches: 5. The CDR3 has 15 amino acids. Germline lookup yields CDR1 MNHEY and CDR2 SMNVEV (reference sequence).

V gene TRBV4-3 combines with J gene TRBJ1-2, with D possibly matching TRBD1 (6 bases). CDR1 and CDR2 (germline): LGHNA, YSLEER. Trimming took 0 bases from V and 4 from J, leaving 9 bases between them. The CDR3 length is 14 residues. This CDR3 is CASSQDLRGYGYTF. CDR3 in DNA: TGCGCCAGCAGCCAAGATCTCAGGGGCTATGGCTACACCTTC.

For the CDR3, the DNA is TGTGCCAGCAGTCCGAATTCGAACACCGGGGAGCTGTTTTTT. Translating gives CASSPNSNTGELFF. The chain uses TRBV14 and TRBJ2-2, with D uncertain. V gave up 6 bases and J gave up 0 bases, with 8 bases separating them. Germline V gene lookup returns CDR1 SGHDN and CDR2 FVKESK. The CDR3 covers 14 residues.

This chain's CDR3 is CASSPRAALKGYTF. DNA for the CDR3: TGTGCCAGCAGTCCCCGGGCAGCCCTAAAGGGCTACACCTTC. The chain couples TRBV28 to TRBJ1-2; D not resolved. CDR3 length: 14 residues. Trimming removed 5 bases from V and 8 bases from J, with 18 bases in between. Per the germline V gene, CDR1 is MDHEN and CDR2 is SYDVKM.

The V and J genes are TRBV7-9 and TRBJ2-1; D is possibly TRBD1 (6 bases). V was shortened by 1 base and J by 7 bases, with 11 bases between the two germline ends. The germline gives CDR1 SEHNR, CDR2 FQNEAQ (reference sequence). The length of the CDR3 is 14 residues. The CDR3 DNA follows: TGTGCCAGCAGCTTAGAGACAGGCAGAAATGAGCAGTTCTTC. As protein: CASSLETGRNEQFF.

The rearrangement joins TRBV2 to TRBJ2-2; D is ambiguous. CDR1 SNHLY and CDR2 FYNNEI come from the germline V gene. V lost 10 bases to trimming and J lost 0 bases, with 9 bases between them. CDR3 length: 13 residues. The CDR3, as DNA: TGTGCCACCTCCCGGGCGAACACCGGGGAGCTGTTTTTT. As protein: CATSRANTGELFF. The complete variable domain, with remaining parts taken from reference TRBV2 and TRBJ2-2, reads EPEVTQTPSHQVTQMGQEVILRCVPISNHLYFYWYRQILGQKVEFLVSFYNNEISEKSEIFDDQFSVERPDGSNFTLKIRSTKLEDSAMYFCATSRANTGELFFGEGSRLTVL.

The chain combines TRBV10-3 with TRBJ1-2, with 9 bases aligning to TRBD1. The V gene end was trimmed by 3 bases and the J gene end by 3 bases; junction bases not matched to a gene: 8. Germline CDR1 ENHRY, CDR2 SYGVKD. The CDR3 spans 16 residues. CDR3 sequence reads: CAISEELQGAYYGYTF. In DNA, the CDR3 is TGTGCCATCAGTGAAGAGTTACAGGGGGCCTACTATGGCTACACCTTC.

This clone was recorded only once. This sequence joins TRBV5-1 and TRBJ2-1, with TRBD1 identical over 8 bases. The CDR3 length is 14 residues. Losses at the gene ends were 6 bases for V and 3 bases for J; bases not matched to a gene: 5. Germline V gene lookup returns CDR1 SGHRS and CDR2 YFSETQ. CDR3 DNA sequence: TGCGCCAGCAAACCGGGACAGGACTACAATGAGCAGTTCTTC. Its protein is CASKPGQDYNEQFF.

The chain is built from TRBV30 and TRBJ1-5; tentatively, D is TRBD1 (5 bases). There are 15 residues in the CDR3. CDR1 GTSNPN and CDR2 SVGIG come from the germline V gene (reference sequence). V lost 1 base and J lost 7, with 17 bases in between. The chain's CDR3 is CAWSAQYSGLQPQHF. Here the CDR3 DNA reads TGTGCCTGGAGTGCGCAGTATTCAGGGCTCCAGCCCCAGCATTTT. The complete variable domain, with remaining parts taken from reference TRBV30 and TRBJ1-5, reads SQTIHQWPATLVQPVGSPLSLECTVEGTSNPNLYWYRQAAGRGLQLLFYSVGIGQISSEVPQNLSASRPQDRQFILSSKKLLLSDSGFYLCAWSAQYSGLQPQHFGDGTRLSIL.

This clone occurred once. The chain carries TRBV28 and TRBJ1-1; D might be TRBD1 (5 bases). This CDR3 has 14 residues. The V end was cut by 5 bases, the J end by 5 bases, with 15 bases between. Germline lookup yields CDR1 MDHEN and CDR2 SYDVKM. This CDR3 reads CASSPRDYRTEAFF. The CDR3 region has the DNA TGTGCCAGCAGTCCAAGGGATTACAGGACTGAAGCTTTCTTT.

The chain carries TRBV28 and TRBJ1-1; perhaps TRBD1 as D (5 bases). Trimming pared 10 bases from V and 3 bases from J, leaving 12 bases between. The CDR3 consists of 12 residues. Germline CDR1 MDHEN, CDR2 SYDVKM. The CDR3 DNA follows: TGTGCCACCACCGGGGCGTACACTGAAGCTTTCTTT. Its translation: CATTGAYTEAFF. Full variable domain (outside the CDR3, taken from reference TRBV28 and TRBJ1-1): DVKVTQSSRYLVKRTGEKVFLECVQDMDHENMFWYRQDPGLGLRLIYFSYDVKMKEKGDIPEGYSVSREKKERFSLILESASTNQTSMYLCATTGAYTEAFFGQGTRLTVV.